These 26 T cell receptor beta chains were all obtained from the same sample, sequenced in a study of cytomegalovirus exposure and HLA in healthy donors. The PCR used 60 Vbeta and 13 Jbeta primers. The assay was immunoSEQ multiplex PCR, and TCRdb's table has in-frame clones only and misses some. The sample holds 150,000 to 200,000 clones, about 88% seen once. Sample: PBMCs. These receptors were collected from a man younger than 30 in good health and CMV-seropositive.

The chain carries TRBV4-2 and TRBJ2-3; D unclear. Germline values: CDR1 LGHNA, CDR2 YNFKEQ. CDR3 size: 15 residues. V dropped 1 base and J dropped 4 bases, with 12 bases sitting between them. This CDR3 reads CASSQVSGIPDTQYF. In DNA form, the CDR3 reads TGTGCCAGCAGCCAAGTTTCGGGTATTCCAGATACGCAGTATTTT.

The chain has TRBV4-3 and TRBJ1-1; 9 bases agree with TRBD1. V dropped 1 base and J dropped 4; count of bases not matched to a gene: 7. Germline CDR1 reads LGHNA; CDR2 reads YSLEER. The CDR3 loop spans 16 amino acids. DNA for the CDR3: TGCGCCAGCAGCCAAGTAATGACAGGGGGGTCCACTGAAGCTTTCTTT. It specifies CASSQVMTGGSTEAFF.

The table lists this clone with a few counts. J is TRBJ2-3 and V is TRBV7-6; possibly TRBD2 for D (5 bases). Germline loops: CDR1 SGHVS, CDR2 FNYEAQ. CDR3 length: 15 residues. Trimming took off 5 bases at V and 2 bases at J, with 14 bases between the two ends. Here the CDR3 DNA reads TGTGCCAGCAGCCTCACACTAGGGCCCACAGATACGCAGTATTTT. This encodes CASSLTLGPTDTQYF.

This chain uses TRBV25-1 with TRBJ1-4; TRBD1 might be the D (5 bases). CDR1 is MGHDK, CDR2 SYGVNS, per germline. This CDR3 comprises 13 residues. Deletions cut 2 bases from V and 5 bases from J, with 6 bases between. Written as DNA, the CDR3 is TGTGCCAGCAGTGAAAGGGGCAATGAAAAACTGTTTTTT. Translated: CASSERGNEKLFF. Complete variable domain (other parts from reference TRBV25-1 and TRBJ1-4): EADIYQTPRYLVIGTGKKITLECSQTMGHDKMYWYQQDPGMELHLIHYSYGVNSTEKGDLSSESTVSRIRTEHFPLTLESARPSHTSQYLCASSERGNEKLFFGSGTQLSVL.

In DNA form, the CDR3 reads TGTGCCTCCTCCCGGACAGCGAACACCGGGGAGCTGTTTTTT. Its translation: CASSRTANTGELFF. The rearrangement links TRBV19 to TRBJ2-2; D possibly corresponds to TRBD1 (6 bases). This CDR3 has 14 residues. Germline assignment: CDR1 LNHDA and CDR2 SQIVND (reference sequence). The ends were cut back, 11 bases at V and 0 bases at J, with 13 bases in the middle.

CDR3 sequence (DNA): TGTGCCATCAGTGAACAGGGCAACTATGGCTACACCTTC. Amino acids: CAISEQGNYGYTF. The chain has TRBV10-3 and TRBJ1-2; perhaps TRBD1 as D (6 bases). Germline CDR1 and CDR2: ENHRY and SYGVKD. The CDR3 covers 13 residues. V was pared by 3 bases and J by 2 bases, with 7 bases between.

This rearrangement joins TRBV9 to TRBJ1-3; D remains unclear. The CDR3 sequence is 16 residues long. Per the germline V gene, CDR1 is SGDLS and CDR2 is YYNGEE. Between the trimmed V and J ends, which lost 3 bases and 0 bases, there was a span of 13 bases. CDR3 DNA sequence: TGTGCCAGCAGCGCTAGCTACCGACTCTCTGGAAACACCATATATTTT. Translating it yields CASSASYRLSGNTIYF.

The chain has TRBV12-5 and TRBJ1-5; no clear D. Germline lookup yields CDR1 LGHNT and CDR2 FRNRAP. The V end lost 0 bases, the J end lost 1 base, and 10 bases lay between the germline ends. The CDR3 extends over 16 amino acids. The CDR3 spells CASGLVLGQSNQPQHF. CDR3 sequence (DNA): TGTGCTAGTGGTTTGGTACTAGGGCAAAGCAATCAGCCCCAGCATTTT.

The CDR3 bases are TGTGCCAGCAGCGGAGGCCGCGGCGGCATCCAAGAGACCCAGTACTTC. Encoded protein: CASSGGRGGIQETQYF. This chain joins TRBV5-8 and TRBJ2-5; tentatively, D is TRBD2 (5 bases). CDR1 SGHTS and CDR2 YDEGEE come from the germline V gene. This CDR3 has 16 amino acids. Trimming left V 4 bases short and J 1 base short, with 17 bases between. Filled out from reference TRBV5-8 and TRBJ2-5, the complete variable domain reads EAGVTQSPTHLIKTRGQQATLRCSPISGHTSVYWYQQALGLGLQFLLWYDEGEERNRGNFPPRFSGRQFPNYSSELNVNALELEDSALYLCASSGGRGGIQETQYFGPGTRLLVL.

The chain joins TRBV19 to TRBJ1-4, with D possibly TRBD1 on 5 matching bases. Germline V gene data show CDR1 as LNHDA and CDR2 as SQIVND (reference sequence). The CDR3 spans 15 residues. Trimming pared 5 bases from V and 5 bases from J, leaving 15 bases between. The CDR3 coding sequence is TGTGCCAGTAGTGCCCTGGGACGGGAGAATGAAAAACTGTTTTTT. Translating it yields CASSALGRENEKLFF.

This rearrangement joins TRBV14 to TRBJ2-3; TRBD1 aligns across 10 bases. Germline-derived CDR1 and CDR2 are SGHDN and FVKESK. The CDR3 has 17 amino acids. Trimming cost V 3 bases and J 3 bases; bases outside gene matches: 9. The CDR3 DNA follows: TGTGCCAGCAGCCACCTTCCGGGACAGGGGCAAACAGATACGCAGTATTTT. This sequence encodes CASSHLPGQGQTDTQYF.

The chain joins TRBV6-5 to TRBJ1-2; D unresolved. The V and J ends lost 6 bases and 1 base respectively, with 3 bases between them. The CDR3 covers 11 residues. Germline CDR1 is MNHEY and CDR2 is SVGAGI. The CDR3: CASSNNYGYTF. DNA for the CDR3: TGTGCCAGCAGCAATAACTATGGCTACACCTTC.

The chain combines TRBV6-6 with TRBJ2-1; 9 bases line up with TRBD2. The CDR3 has 15 amino acids. V trimming: 6 bases; J trimming: 10 bases; junction bases outside the gene matches: 13. Germline values: CDR1 MNHNY, CDR2 SVGAGI (reference sequence). Here the CDR3 reads CASRPAAGGPDEQFF. The CDR3 DNA reads as TGTGCCAGCAGGCCAGCGGCGGGGGGGCCTGACGAGCAGTTCTTC.

This rearrangement joins TRBV5-1 to TRBJ2-5, with D hard to call. The DNA matches TRBJ2-7 better at its end, which makes the J call doubtful. Looked up from germline, CDR1 is SGHRS and CDR2 is YFSETQ. This CDR3 contains 16 residues. The CDR3 loop reads CASSLAERVSSYEQYF. As DNA, the CDR3 is TGCGCCAGCAGCTTGGCCGAACGGGTGTCTTCCTACGAGCAGTACTTC.

This chain connects TRBV6-5 to TRBJ2-7; TRBD2 agrees at 9 bases. The CDR3 totals 15 residues. Per the germline V gene, CDR1 is MNHEY and CDR2 is SVGAGI. Unmatched junction bases numbered 3, after V lost 0 bases and J lost 3 bases. The CDR3 protein is CASSYSQRGDYEQYF. The CDR3 DNA reads as TGTGCCAGCAGTTACTCGCAGCGGGGGGACTACGAGCAGTACTTC.

The rearrangement joins TRBV28 to TRBJ1-2; possibly TRBD1 for D (6 bases). V gave up 6 bases and J gave up 2 bases, with 13 bases separating them. CDR3 length equals 14 residues. The germline V gene has CDR1 MDHEN and CDR2 SYDVKM. The CDR3 DNA reads as TGTGCCAGCAGAACCGGGACACCCAACTATGGCTACACCTTC. This codes for CASRTGTPNYGYTF.

The chain couples TRBV4-3 to TRBJ2-3, with a possible D match to TRBD1 (6 bases). CDR1 is LGHNA, CDR2 YSLEER, per germline. The CDR3 has 15 amino acids. V was cut by 4 bases and J by 6 bases, with 17 bases left in between. DNA for the CDR3: TGCGCCAGCAGCCCAACACAGGGAATAGGGGATACGCAGTATTTT. Its translation: CASSPTQGIGDTQYF.

The chain is built from TRBV2 and TRBJ1-6; D call uncertain. Germline CDR1 and CDR2: SNHLY and FYNNEI. V gave up 6 bases and J gave up 0 bases, with 15 bases separating them. This CDR3 is built from 17 residues. The CDR3 bases are TGTGCCAGCAGCCTCCTCGAACTACTCTCCTATAATTCACCCCTCCACTTT. Protein sequence: CASSLLELLSYNSPLHF.

The rearrangement uses TRBV29-1 and TRBJ2-5; 8 bases are a match to TRBD2. CDR1 and CDR2 from the germline V gene are SQVTM and ANQGSEA. This CDR3 has 13 amino acids. The J segment lost 6 bases and the V segment lost 7 bases, leaving 10 bases of the junction unmatched. The CDR3, as DNA: TGCAGCGCCGAAAGGACTAGCACTAAGACCCAGTACTTC. Translation: CSAERTSTKTQYF.

The chain has TRBV4-2 and TRBJ2-2; unclear D gene. The CDR3 contains 13 residues. V was shortened by 6 bases and J by 6 bases, with 11 bases between the two germline ends. CDR1 is LGHNA and CDR2 is YNFKEQ in the germline V gene. CDR3 in DNA: TGTGCCAGCAGACCGGTCGCGGCCGGGGAGCTGTTTTTT. This sequence encodes CASRPVAAGELFF.

This chain links TRBV7-9 with TRBJ2-2, with D perhaps matching TRBD1 (5 bases). This CDR3 comprises 12 residues. In germline, CDR1 is SEHNR, CDR2 FQNEAQ (reference sequence). Trimming removed 4 bases from V and 8 bases from J, with 8 bases in between. This CDR3 is CASSSQGGELFF. CDR3 sequence (DNA): TGTGCCAGCAGCTCCCAGGGTGGGGAGCTGTTTTTT.

The chain has TRBV6-6 and TRBJ2-3, with TRBD2 as a possible D gene (5 bases). The CDR3 extends over 14 amino acids. The germline gives CDR1 MNHNY, CDR2 SVGAGI (reference sequence). V was shortened by 0 bases and J by 4 bases, with 8 bases between the two germline ends. The CDR3 sequence: CASSYSRAADTQYF. CDR3 DNA: TGTGCCAGCAGTTACTCGCGGGCCGCAGATACGCAGTATTTT.

This chain links TRBV11-3 with TRBJ2-5, with D hard to call. Near its end, the DNA agrees better with TRBJ2-7, so the J call may be wrong. The CDR3 runs 14 residues. CDR1 SGHNT and CDR2 YENEEA come from the germline V gene. Here the CDR3 reads CASSLETGPYEQYF. The CDR3 nucleotides read TGTGCCAGCAGCTTAGAAACGGGTCCCTACGAGCAGTACTTC.

The rearrangement joins TRBV7-8 to TRBJ2-1; 8 bases are shared with TRBD1. The germline V gene encodes CDR1 SGHVS and CDR2 FQNEAQ. The CDR3 is 15 residues long. The J segment lost 8 bases and the V segment lost 5 bases, leaving 11 bases of the junction unmatched. The CDR3 sequence is CASSLPDRDGHEQFF. DNA for the CDR3: TGTGCCAGCAGCCTACCGGACAGGGACGGGCATGAGCAGTTCTTC.

The chain has TRBV7-2 and TRBJ2-5, with TRBD2 matching 12 bases. Germline assignment: CDR1 SGHTA and CDR2 FQGNSA. This CDR3 has 14 residues. J was trimmed by 4 bases and V by 5 bases; bases with no gene match: 2. CDR3 nucleotides: TGTGCCAGCAGCCGACTAGCGGGGGTAGAGACCCAGTACTTC. Protein product: CASSRLAGVETQYF.

V usage is TRBV7-9 and J usage is TRBJ1-3, with no clear D. This CDR3 is 18 amino acids long. Trimming stripped 4 bases from V and 2 bases from J, with 21 bases between. CDR1 is SEHNR, CDR2 FQNEAQ, per germline (reference sequence). The CDR3 bases are TGTGCCAGCAGCTCCCTCGCTCCGGGTATACTTCCTGGAAACACCATATATTTT. Its translation: CASSSLAPGILPGNTIYF.